Judged by frequency, the clone carrying this TCR beta chain is medium-sized. As yet, its antigen is unknown. This entry is derived from a study of synovial regulatory T cells in juvenile arthritis. These iaTreg cells were HLA-DR+ Tregs. CDR1 is GTSNPN, CDR2 SVGIG, per germline (reference sequence). This CDR3 contains 14 residues. DNA is not recorded here. Points from the study as a whole: Inflammation-associated Treg cells in blood had less TCR diversity than the remaining blood Treg cells.

Clones were sequenced by immunoSEQ multiplex PCR, and TCRdb holds only the in-frame ones, with some missing. The sample yields approximately 1,300 clones, of which the top ten take up around 5%. J is TRBJ1-1 and V is TRBV30; with no DNA, the TCRdb D assignment of TRBD1 cannot be verified. The sequence came from a donor aged 2-30 years with juvenile idiopathic arthritis. What was sequenced was Treg cells from blood. Indicated subset: HLA-DR+ inflammation-associated blood Treg cells. The CDR3 here is CAWSVGQGSTEAFF.